These 32 T cell receptor beta chains share one sample of origin, sequenced in a study of cytomegalovirus exposure and HLA in healthy donors. PCR employed 60 Vbeta and 13 Jbeta primers. Clones were read by immunoSEQ multiplex PCR, and TCRdb kept only the in-frame ones, dropping some. The sample gives around 140,000 clones, roughly 77% of which show up once; nearly 4% is in the top ten. Material: PBMCs. The receptors were sampled from a male donor in good health and CMV-seronegative.

The rearrangement links TRBV14 to TRBJ2-1; no clear D gene. CDR1 is SGHDN and CDR2 is FVKESK in the germline V gene. The V end was cut by 0 bases, the J end by 12 bases, with 9 bases between. CDR3 length: 12 residues. The CDR3 sequence: CASSQENIRQFF. DNA for the CDR3: TGTGCCAGCAGCCAAGAAAACATAAGGCAGTTCTTC.

This chain uses TRBV19 with TRBJ2-1, with 10 bases fitting TRBD2. Trimming at V came to 1 base and at J to 7 bases, leaving 13 bases not matched to a gene. The CDR3 has 18 amino acids. Germline CDR1 reads LNHDA; CDR2 reads SQIVND (reference sequence). The CDR3 DNA sequence: TGTGCCAGTAGTATAGGTAGGAAAAGCGGGAGGGCCTGGAATGAGCAGTTCTTC. Translating it yields CASSIGRKSGRAWNEQFF.

The chain has TRBV5-1 and TRBJ2-7, with D possibly being TRBD2 (6 bases). The CDR3 length is 14 residues. The germline V gene has CDR1 SGHRS and CDR2 YFSETQ. Trimming cost V 4 bases and J 0 bases, with 11 bases left between them. CDR3 bases: TGCGCCAGCAGCCGCATGACTAGCTCCTACGAGCAGTACTTC. Its translation: CASSRMTSSYEQYF.

The J gene is TRBJ1-3, the V gene TRBV7-9, with TRBD1 identical over 9 bases. V trimming: 4 bases; J trimming: 10 bases; junction bases outside the gene matches: 8. Germline V gives CDR1 SEHNR, CDR2 FQNEAQ (reference sequence). The CDR3 covers 14 residues. CDR3 DNA sequence: TGTGCCAGCAGCTCGGGACAGGGAGTAGGGACCATATATTTT. It translates to CASSSGQGVGTIYF.

Concerning this clone: Additional DNA sequences in this sample encode the identical CDR3. The chain has TRBV13 and TRBJ2-5, with D possibly matching TRBD1 (5 bases). The CDR3 length is 17 residues. V was pared by 0 bases and J by 5 bases, with 19 bases between. CDR1 and CDR2 from the germline V gene are PRHDT and FYEKMQ (reference sequence). The CDR3 spells CASSLGSAPGAQETQYF. CDR3 coding DNA: TGTGCCAGCAGCTTAGGCTCCGCCCCTGGGGCTCAGGAGACCCAGTACTTC. Full variable domain (outside the CDR3, taken from reference TRBV13 and TRBJ2-5): AAGVIQSPRHLIKEKRETATLKCYPIPRHDTVYWYQQGPGQDPQFLISFYEKMQSDKGSIPDRFSAQQFSDYHSELNMSSLELGDSALYFCASSLGSAPGAQETQYFGPGTRLLVL.

The V gene is TRBV28, the J gene TRBJ1-1; no clear D. Germline CDR1 is MDHEN and CDR2 is SYDVKM. This CDR3 spans 12 amino acids. Trimming left V 3 bases short and J 5 bases short, with 7 bases between. This CDR3 is CASSLRRTEAFF. The CDR3 DNA sequence: TGTGCCAGCAGTTTGCGGAGAACTGAAGCTTTCTTT.

V and J are TRBV27 and TRBJ2-1, with 8 bases lining up with TRBD2. V lost 3 bases and J lost 4; bases outside the gene matches: 5. CDR1 is MNHEY and CDR2 is SMNVEV in the germline V gene (reference sequence). This CDR3 is 15 amino acids long. The CDR3 region has the DNA TGTGCCAGCAGTTTTAGGGCGGGAGGATACAATGAGCAGTTCTTC. This gives the protein CASSFRAGGYNEQFF.

The rearrangement links TRBV7-9 to TRBJ2-4, with D perhaps TRBD2 (6 bases). The V gene lost 5 bases and the J gene lost 0 bases, with 11 bases spanning the gap. This CDR3 contains 15 residues. Per the germline V gene, CDR1 is SEHNR and CDR2 is FQNEAQ (reference sequence). The CDR3 reads CASSPMGLAKNIQYF. CDR3 coding DNA: TGTGCCAGCAGCCCTATGGGACTAGCCAAAAACATTCAGTACTTC.

The V gene is TRBV6-5, the J gene TRBJ2-4; TRBD1 matches at 9 bases. Germline-derived CDR1 and CDR2 are MNHEY and SVGAGI. This CDR3 spans 13 amino acids. The V segment lost 8 bases and the J segment 4 bases; nucleotides outside the gene matches: 3. The DNA for the CDR3 is TGTGCCAGCTCGGACAGGGGAAAAAACATTCAGTACTTC. Translated, it gives CASSDRGKNIQYF.

V gene TRBV4-1 combines with J gene TRBJ2-5, with 8 bases that match TRBD1. V lost 0 bases to trimming and J lost 5 bases; unmatched junction nucleotides: 8. Germline V lookup: CDR1 MGHRA, CDR2 YSYEKL. CDR3 length equals 16 residues. CDR3 DNA sequence: TGCGCCAGCAGCCAAGATTCGGCCAGGGGGCCCGAGACCCAGTACTTC. Translation gives CASSQDSARGPETQYF.

This chain links TRBV27 with TRBJ2-7; D possibly corresponds to TRBD2 (5 bases). Deletions cut 6 bases from V and 0 bases from J, with 12 bases between. In germline, CDR1 is MNHEY, CDR2 SMNVEV (reference sequence). The CDR3 contains 14 residues. CDR3 sequence (DNA): TGTGCCAGCAGGAGGACGGGAAGCTCCTACGAGCAGTACTTC. Its translation is CASRRTGSSYEQYF.

CDR3 bases: TGTGCCAGTATCAACAGGGGCGCTAACACTGAAGCTTTCTTT. As protein: CASINRGANTEAFF. The chain has TRBV19 and TRBJ1-1; TRBD1 matches 7 bases. Germline lookup yields CDR1 LNHDA and CDR2 SQIVND (reference sequence). The CDR3 covers 14 residues. Germline trimming cut 7 bases from V and 2 bases from J; bases unmatched to any gene: 7.

The chain employs TRBV7-2 and TRBJ2-3; the match to TRBD2 covers 13 bases. V dropped 4 bases and J dropped 4; count of bases not matched to a gene: 5. CDR1 SGHTA and CDR2 FQGNSA come from the germline V gene. This CDR3 spans 16 amino acids. The CDR3 sequence: CASSSGLAGRADTQYF. CDR3 DNA sequence: TGTGCCAGCAGCTCGGGACTAGCGGGACGGGCAGATACGCAGTATTTT.

The V gene is TRBV11-3, the J gene TRBJ2-7, with TRBD1 matching 7 bases. V was clipped by 5 bases and J by 0 bases; unmatched bases: 4. Germline CDR1 is SGHNT and CDR2 is YENEEA. The CDR3 has 14 residues. The CDR3 sequence is CASSRDSDSYEQYF. In nucleotides, the CDR3 is TGTGCCAGCAGCCGGGACAGCGACTCCTACGAGCAGTACTTC.

The chain joins TRBV18 to TRBJ2-2, with 7 bases fitting TRBD1. V lost 3 bases and J lost 4; bases outside the gene matches: 2. Germline CDR1 and CDR2: KGHSH and LQKENI. There are 14 residues in the CDR3. CDR3 region: CASSPGQATGELFF. The CDR3 bases are TGTGCCAGCTCACCCGGACAGGCCACCGGGGAGCTGTTTTTT. The variable domain in full, with the rest retrieved from reference TRBV18 and TRBJ2-2, is NAGVMQNPRHLVRRRGQEARLRCSPMKGHSHVYWYRQLPEEGLKFMVYLQKENIIDESGMPKERFSAEFPKEGPSILRIQQVVRGDSAAYFCASSPGQATGELFFGEGSRLTVL.

V and J are TRBV28 and TRBJ2-7; TRBD2 aligns across 7 bases. The germline CDR1 and CDR2 sequences are MDHEN and SYDVKM. J gave up 1 base and V 3 bases, and 3 bases lay outside the gene matches. The CDR3 loop spans 14 amino acids. The CDR3 protein is CASSFQGGSYEQYF. The CDR3 DNA reads TGTGCCAGCAGTTTCCAGGGAGGGTCCTACGAGCAGTACTTC.

The genes are TRBV5-1 and TRBJ2-1; maybe TRBD2 (6 bases). V lost 0 bases, J lost 16 bases, and 11 bases lay in between. Germline-derived CDR1 and CDR2 are SGHRS and YFSETQ. CDR3 size: 11 residues. The CDR3 protein is CASSLGTKDFF. The DNA for the CDR3 is TGCGCCAGCAGCTTGGGGACTAAAGACTTCTTC.

This rearrangement joins TRBV10-2 to TRBJ2-1; TRBD2 matches 7 bases. Germline V gene sequence: CDR1 WSHSY, CDR2 SAAADI. The CDR3 is 16 amino acids. V was pared by 0 bases and J by 3 bases, with 5 bases of the junction left unmatched. In DNA form, the CDR3 reads TGCGCCAGCAGTGAGTCGACCGGGAGGAACTACAATGAGCAGTTCTTC. It is translated as CASSESTGRNYNEQFF.

The J gene is TRBJ2-7, the V gene TRBV4-1, with 7 bases aligning to TRBD1. The CDR3 has 15 amino acids. J gave up 5 bases and V 4 bases, and 11 bases lay outside the gene matches. Per germline, CDR1 MGHRA and CDR2 YSYEKL. The CDR3 region has the DNA TGCGCCAGCAGCCCCCTGACAGGGAAGGTGCACGAGCAGTACTTC. Its translation: CASSPLTGKVHEQYF.

This clone was detected only once. The chain recombines TRBV15 with TRBJ1-5; D is ambiguous. Trimming removed 0 bases from V and 4 bases from J, with 10 bases in between. This CDR3 has 15 residues. The germline CDR1 and CDR2 sequences are LNHNV and YYDKDF (reference sequence). The CDR3 coding sequence is TGTGCCACCAGCAGAGATAGGAACAGTAATCAGCCCCAGCATTTT. It translates to CATSRDRNSNQPQHF.

About this clone: A junction boundary mismatches the germline segment, possibly from a read error. This rearrangement joins TRBV5-1 to TRBJ1-2; 7 bases line up with TRBD1. The CDR3 runs to 15 residues. Germline assignment: CDR1 SGHRS and CDR2 YFSETQ. In DNA, the CDR3 is TGCGCCAGCAGCCCTAACGGACAGGTGGGGTATGTCTACACCTTC. The encoded protein is CASSPNGQVGYVYTF.

The chain couples TRBV7-8 to TRBJ2-2; TRBD1 matches 7 bases. J was trimmed by 0 bases and V by 5 bases; bases with no gene match: 3. Germline-derived CDR1 and CDR2 are SGHVS and FQNEAQ. The CDR3 contains 15 residues. CDR3: CASSLGQPNTGELFF. The CDR3 nucleotides read TGTGCCAGCAGCCTGGGACAGCCGAACACCGGGGAGCTGTTTTTT.

The V gene is TRBV15, the J gene TRBJ1-2; a possible D gene is TRBD1 (5 bases). The germline gives CDR1 LNHNV, CDR2 YYDKDF (reference sequence). V lost 4 bases and J 7 bases, leaving 10 bases between the germline ends. The CDR3 is 12 residues long. The CDR3 spells CATSIDRRGYTF. DNA of the CDR3: TGTGCCACCAGCATCGACAGACGTGGCTACACCTTC. Full variable domain (rest looked up from reference TRBV15 and TRBJ1-2): DAMVIQNPRYQVTQFGKPVTLSCSQTLNHNVMYWYQQKSSQAPKLLFHYYDKDFNNEADTPDNFQSRRPNTSFCFLDIRSPGLGDTAMYLCATSIDRRGYTFGSGTRLTVV.

This sequence joins TRBV15 and TRBJ1-2; 8 nucleotides match TRBD1. The germline V gene has CDR1 LNHNV and CDR2 YYDKDF (reference sequence). The CDR3 spans 14 residues. V shed 0 bases, J shed 8 bases, and the junction held 5 bases outside the gene matches. The chain's CDR3 is CATSRDKTGVGYTF. The CDR3 region has the DNA TGTGCCACCAGCAGAGATAAGACAGGGGTAGGCTACACCTTC.

The chain combines TRBV7-6 with TRBJ1-1, with 7 positions matching TRBD1. From germline, CDR1 is SGHVS and CDR2 FNYEAQ. This CDR3 spans 18 amino acids. J lost 5 bases, V lost 2 bases, and 17 bases had no gene match. Here the CDR3 reads CASSLMTGNLVDSTEAFF. The CDR3 coding sequence is TGTGCCAGCAGCTTAATGACAGGGAATTTGGTAGATTCGACTGAAGCTTTCTTT.

In its sample, this clone was seen many times. V and J are TRBV5-4 and TRBJ1-3; no reliable D call. Trimming removed 3 bases from V and 6 bases from J, with 10 bases in between. The length of the CDR3 is 13 residues. Per germline, CDR1 SGHNT and CDR2 YYREEE (reference sequence). The CDR3 reads CASSSGRENTIYF. CDR3 nucleotide sequence: TGTGCCAGCAGCTCCGGACGGGAAAACACCATATATTTT.

The V call is TRBV7-2, the J call TRBJ2-1, with a possible D match to TRBD2 (7 bases). Germline V gene sequence: CDR1 SGHTA, CDR2 FQGNSA. The CDR3 loop spans 15 amino acids. Trimming took 4 bases from V and 4 from J, leaving 14 bases between them. The CDR3 coding sequence is TGTGCCAGCAGCTCGGCGGGGGCGGGTTACAATGAGCAGTTCTTC. It encodes CASSSAGAGYNEQFF. Complete variable domain (other parts from reference TRBV7-2 and TRBJ2-1): GAGVSQSPSNKVTEKGKDVELRCDPISGHTALYWYRQSLGQGLEFLIYFQGNSAPDKSGLPSDRFSAERTGGSVSTLTIQRTQQEDSAVYLCASSSAGAGYNEQFFGPGTRLTVL.

The gene calls are TRBV18 and TRBJ2-1, with D tentatively TRBD1 (6 bases). Germline CDR1 is KGHSH and CDR2 is LQKENI. The CDR3 sequence is 15 residues long. Trimming stripped 1 base from V and 5 bases from J, with 12 bases between. The CDR3 DNA follows: TGTGCCAGCTCACCACGGTCGGGGACAAACAATGAGCAGTTCTTC. Encoded protein: CASSPRSGTNNEQFF.

The V call is TRBV30, the J call TRBJ2-3, with D possibly TRBD2 on 5 matching bases. Trimming stripped 0 bases from V and 0 bases from J, with 7 bases between. Germline lookup yields CDR1 GTSNPN and CDR2 SVGIG (reference sequence). The CDR3 is 14 amino acids. DNA of the CDR3: TGTGCCTGGAGTGTCGGACTGAGCACAGATACGCAGTATTTT. This gives the protein CAWSVGLSTDTQYF.

This rearrangement joins TRBV7-8 to TRBJ2-7; 9 bases are shared with TRBD1. J was trimmed by 5 bases and V by 8 bases; bases with no gene match: 10. This CDR3 has 14 residues. Looked up from germline, CDR1 is SGHVS and CDR2 is FQNEAQ. The CDR3 bases are TGTGCCAGCGCCACCAGGGACAGGGCTCACGAGCAGTACTTC. Residues: CASATRDRAHEQYF.

This sequence joins TRBV15 and TRBJ2-5; D uncertain. V was pared by 0 bases and J by 1 base, with 9 bases between. The germline gives CDR1 LNHNV, CDR2 YYDKDF (reference sequence). CDR3 length: 15 amino acids. The CDR3 DNA is TGTGCCACCAGCAGAGATAAACTTGGCCAAGAGACCCAGTACTTC. It encodes CATSRDKLGQETQYF.

The rearrangement joins TRBV5-1 to TRBJ2-7, with 8 nucleotides matching TRBD1. Germline V gene lookup returns CDR1 SGHRS and CDR2 YFSETQ. The CDR3 is made up of 16 amino acids. Unmatched junction bases numbered 7, after V lost 2 bases and J lost 0 bases. The CDR3 DNA sequence: TGCGCCAGCAGCTTAAATACAGGGGGTAGCTCCTACGAGCAGTACTTC. Translated: CASSLNTGGSSYEQYF.